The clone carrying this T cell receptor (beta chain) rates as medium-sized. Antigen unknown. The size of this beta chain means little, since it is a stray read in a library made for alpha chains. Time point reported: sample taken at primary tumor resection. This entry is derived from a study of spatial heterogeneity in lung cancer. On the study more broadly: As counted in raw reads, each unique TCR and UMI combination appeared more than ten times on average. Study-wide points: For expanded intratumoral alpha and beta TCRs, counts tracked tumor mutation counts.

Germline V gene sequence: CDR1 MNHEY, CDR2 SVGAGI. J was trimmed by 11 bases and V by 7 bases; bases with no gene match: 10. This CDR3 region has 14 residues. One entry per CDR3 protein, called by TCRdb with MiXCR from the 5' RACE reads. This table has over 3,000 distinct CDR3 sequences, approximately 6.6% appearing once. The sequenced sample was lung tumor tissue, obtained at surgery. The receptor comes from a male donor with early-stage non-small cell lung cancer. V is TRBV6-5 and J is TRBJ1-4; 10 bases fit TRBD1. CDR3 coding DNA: TGTGCCAGCACCTCCGGGACAGGGGTTGAGAAACTGTTTTTT. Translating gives CASTSGTGVEKLFF.